This T cell receptor (beta chain) was documented in a study of T cells in Graves' hyperthyroidism and ophthalmopathy. Study results and caveats: A model using 13 V-J features told ophthalmopathy apart from stable hyperthyroidism.

TCR beta CDR3 region amplification was performed from RNA transcripts. TCR CDR3 underwent first-round RT-PCR with the HTBI primer set. TCRdb reanalysed the multiplex PCR reads using MiXCR and keeps one entry per CDR3 protein. The table records around 370,000 distinct CDR3 sequences, approximately 17% of them present only once. This clonotype was counted only a few times. Its antigen is still unknown. Material: blood. The sequence was collected from a man in his late teens or twenties with Graves' ophthalmopathy.

The CDR3 coding sequence is TGTGCTAGCTTCGGGCCGTCCTACGAGCAGTACTTC. It encodes CASFGPSYEQYF. This chain joins TRBV6-1 and TRBJ2-7; D is uncertain. The CDR3 is 12 amino acids. Per germline, CDR1 MNHNS and CDR2 SASEGT.